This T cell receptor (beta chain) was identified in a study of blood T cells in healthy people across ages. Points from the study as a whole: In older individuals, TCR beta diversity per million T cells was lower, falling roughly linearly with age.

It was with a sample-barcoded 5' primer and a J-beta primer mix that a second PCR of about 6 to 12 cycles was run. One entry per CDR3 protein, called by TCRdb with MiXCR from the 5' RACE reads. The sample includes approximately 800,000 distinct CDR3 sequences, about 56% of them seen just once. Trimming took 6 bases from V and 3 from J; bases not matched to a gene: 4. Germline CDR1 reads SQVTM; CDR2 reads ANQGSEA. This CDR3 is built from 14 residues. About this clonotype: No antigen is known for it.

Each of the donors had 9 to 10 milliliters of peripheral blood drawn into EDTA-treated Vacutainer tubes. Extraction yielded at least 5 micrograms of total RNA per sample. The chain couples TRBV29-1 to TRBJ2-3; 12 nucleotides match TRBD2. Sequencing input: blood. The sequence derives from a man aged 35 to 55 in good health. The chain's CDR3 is CSVQTSGSTDTQYF. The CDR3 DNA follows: TGCAGCGTCCAGACTAGCGGGAGTACAGATACGCAGTATTTT.